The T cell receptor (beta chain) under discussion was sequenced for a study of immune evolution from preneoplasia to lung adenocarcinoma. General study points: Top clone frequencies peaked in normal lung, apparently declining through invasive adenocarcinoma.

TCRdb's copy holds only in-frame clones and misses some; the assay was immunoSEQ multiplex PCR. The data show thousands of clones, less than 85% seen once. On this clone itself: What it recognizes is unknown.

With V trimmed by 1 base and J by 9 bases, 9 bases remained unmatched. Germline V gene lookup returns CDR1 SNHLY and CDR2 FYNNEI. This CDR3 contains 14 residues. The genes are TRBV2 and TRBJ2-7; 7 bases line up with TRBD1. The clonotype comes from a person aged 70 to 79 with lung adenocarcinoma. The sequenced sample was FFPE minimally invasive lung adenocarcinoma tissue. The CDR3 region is CASSEGQGLIRQYF. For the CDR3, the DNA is TGTGCCAGCAGTGAAGGACAGGGATTGATTCGGCAGTACTTC.